The clone carrying this TCR beta chain came up many times. The antigen remains unidentified. The sample originates from a study of blood T cells in healthy people across ages. In the study overall: T cells yielded about one barcoded beta molecule per two cells through template switching.

Regarding the study as a whole: PBMC samples, being unsorted, prevented any conclusive comparison of naive and antigen-experienced cells.

From germline, CDR1 is SGHRS and CDR2 YFSETQ. Deletions cut 0 bases from V and 0 bases from J, with 7 bases between. This CDR3 region has 14 residues. Drawn from each donor were roughly 9.4 milliliters of peripheral blood. The use of a sample-barcoded 5' primer and a J-beta primer mix characterized a second PCR of roughly 7 to 12 cycles. A single record per CDR3 protein comes from TCRdb applying MiXCR to the 5' RACE reads. The table shows roughly 900,000 distinct CDR3 sequences, with more than 25% occurring only once. The sequenced sample consisted of blood. The clonotype was recovered from a woman aged 80 or over in good health. This chain connects TRBV5-1 to TRBJ2-7; D is uncertain. CDR3 bases: TGCGCCAGCAGCTTGGTAGGTACCTCCTACGAGCAGTACTTC. It translates to CASSLVGTSYEQYF.